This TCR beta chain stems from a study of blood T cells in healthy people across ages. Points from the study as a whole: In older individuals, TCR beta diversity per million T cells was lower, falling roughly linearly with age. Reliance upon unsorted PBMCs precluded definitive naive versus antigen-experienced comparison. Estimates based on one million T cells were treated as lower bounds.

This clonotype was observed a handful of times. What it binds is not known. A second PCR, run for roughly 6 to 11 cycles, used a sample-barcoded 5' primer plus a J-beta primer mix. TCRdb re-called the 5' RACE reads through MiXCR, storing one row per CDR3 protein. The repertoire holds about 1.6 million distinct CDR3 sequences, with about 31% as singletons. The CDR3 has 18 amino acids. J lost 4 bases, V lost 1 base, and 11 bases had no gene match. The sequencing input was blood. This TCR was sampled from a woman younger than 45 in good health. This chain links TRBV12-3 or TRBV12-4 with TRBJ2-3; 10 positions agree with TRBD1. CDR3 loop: CASSLGVGGQGSPDTQYF. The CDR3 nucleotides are TGTGCCAGCAGTTTAGGAGTCGGGGGACAGGGGTCCCCAGATACGCAGTATTTT.